A single sample is the source of the 2 T cell receptor beta chains below, sequenced in a study of spatial heterogeneity in lung cancer (dated by TCRdb to between 2019 and 2020). General study outcomes and caveats: The tumor nonsynonymous mutation count correlated with the number of expanded intratumoral alpha and beta TCRs.

Reading the label with the study, this specimen's time point is: sample taken at primary tumor resection. Receptors were amplified or captured by 5' RACE. Sequencer: NextSeq 500. TCRdb passed the public sequencing reads through fastp at Q25 and MiXCR, retaining productive beta sequences. Duplicate CDR3 protein sequences are folded into a single record with the most common DNA and genes. This sample comprises 20,000 to 25,000 distinct CDR3 sequences, about 4.5% of them detected only once. Roughly 9.6% of the sample is held by the ten biggest clonotypes. Antigens for these TCRs are unknown. This specimen was lung tumor tissue, taken at surgery. The receptor set was obtained from a male donor with early-stage non-small cell lung cancer.

This clonotype was picked up many times. The CDR3 sequence is CASSYVGDSPLHF. In DNA, the CDR3 is TGTGCCAGCAGTTACGTTGGGGACTCACCCCTCCACTTT. The genes are TRBV6-5 and TRBJ1-6; TRBD1 is a possible D gene (5 bases). Trimming stripped 2 bases from V and 10 bases from J, with 9 bases between. Germline V gives CDR1 MNHEY, CDR2 SVGAGI. The CDR3 loop spans 13 amino acids.

This clonotype rates as medium-sized (0.01 to 0.1%). This sequence joins TRBV7-9 and TRBJ2-7; D is ambiguous. V lost 0 bases and J 5 bases, leaving 5 bases between the germline ends. The V gene's germline CDR1 is SEHNR and CDR2 FQNEAQ (reference sequence). This CDR3 is built from 12 residues. This chain's CDR3 is CASSLAGDEQYF. DNA of the CDR3: TGTGCCAGCAGCTTAGCGGGTGACGAGCAGTACTTC.